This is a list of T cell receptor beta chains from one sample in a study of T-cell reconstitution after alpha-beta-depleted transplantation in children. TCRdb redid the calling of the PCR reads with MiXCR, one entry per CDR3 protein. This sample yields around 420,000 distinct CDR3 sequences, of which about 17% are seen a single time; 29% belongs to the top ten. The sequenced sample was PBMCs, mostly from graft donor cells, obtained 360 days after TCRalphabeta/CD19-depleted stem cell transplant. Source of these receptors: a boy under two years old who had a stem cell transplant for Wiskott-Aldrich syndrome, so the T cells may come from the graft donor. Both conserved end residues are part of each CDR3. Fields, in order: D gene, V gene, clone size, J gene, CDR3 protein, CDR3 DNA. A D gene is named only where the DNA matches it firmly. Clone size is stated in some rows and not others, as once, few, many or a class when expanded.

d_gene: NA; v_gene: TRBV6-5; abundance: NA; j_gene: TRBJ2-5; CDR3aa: CASSSRDSYQETQYF; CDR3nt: TGTGCCAGCAGTTCCCGGGACTCCTACCAAGAGACCCAGTACTTC
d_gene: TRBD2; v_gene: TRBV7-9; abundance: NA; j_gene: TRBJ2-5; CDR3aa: CASSLKSASGRETQYF; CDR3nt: TGTGCCAGCAGCCTCAAATCCGCTAGCGGGAGAGAGACCCAGTACTTC
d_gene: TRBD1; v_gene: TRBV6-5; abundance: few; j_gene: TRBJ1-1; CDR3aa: CASSYVPGQGWNTEAFF; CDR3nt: TGTGCCAGCAGTTACGTCCCGGGACAGGGTTGGAACACTGAAGCTTTCTTT
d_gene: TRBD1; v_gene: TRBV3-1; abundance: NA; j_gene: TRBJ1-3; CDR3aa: CASSQPGQGNTIYF; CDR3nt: TGTGCCAGCAGCCAACCGGGACAGGGAAACACCATATATTTT
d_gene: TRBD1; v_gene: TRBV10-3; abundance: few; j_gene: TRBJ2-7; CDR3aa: CAIGGQHRSYEQYF; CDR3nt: TGTGCCATCGGGGGACAGCATCGCTCCTACGAGCAGTACTTC
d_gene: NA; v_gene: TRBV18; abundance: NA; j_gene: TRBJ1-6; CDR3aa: CASSPQGSSYNSPLHF; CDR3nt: TGTGCCAGCTCACCTCAGGGGAGCTCCTATAATTCACCCCTCCACTTT
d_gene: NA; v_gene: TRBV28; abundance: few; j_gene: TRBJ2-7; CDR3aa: CASHGSSYEQYF; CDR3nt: TGTGCCAGCCACGGGAGCTCCTACGAGCAGTACTTC
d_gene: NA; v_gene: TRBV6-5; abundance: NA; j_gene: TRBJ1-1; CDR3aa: CASSYSAGANTEAFF; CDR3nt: TGTGCCAGCAGTTACTCCGCGGGGGCTAACACTGAAGCTTTCTTT
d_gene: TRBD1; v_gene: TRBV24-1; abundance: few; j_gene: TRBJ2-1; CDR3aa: CATNHRGVNEQFF; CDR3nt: TGTGCCACCAATCACAGGGGGGTCAATGAGCAGTTCTTC
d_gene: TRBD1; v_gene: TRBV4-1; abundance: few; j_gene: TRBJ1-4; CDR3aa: CASSRPGQVKLEKLFF; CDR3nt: TGCGCCAGCAGCCGTCCCGGACAGGTGAAACTTGAAAAACTGTTTTTT
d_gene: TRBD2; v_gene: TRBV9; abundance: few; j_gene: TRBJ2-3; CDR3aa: CASSVAGASGSGADTQYF; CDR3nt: TGTGCCAGCAGCGTAGCTGGTGCTAGCGGGAGCGGCGCAGATACGCAGTATTTT
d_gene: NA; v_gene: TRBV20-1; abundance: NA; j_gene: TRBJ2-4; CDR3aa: CSARTTELIQYF; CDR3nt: TGCAGTGCCCGGACCACCGAGCTCATTCAGTACTTC
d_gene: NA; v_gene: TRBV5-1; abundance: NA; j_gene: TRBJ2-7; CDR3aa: CASSLVSFKSYEQYF; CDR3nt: TGCGCCAGCAGCTTGGTGTCATTTAAATCCTACGAGCAGTACTTC
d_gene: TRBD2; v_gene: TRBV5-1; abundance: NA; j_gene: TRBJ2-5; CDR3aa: CASSFKRGGKNTETQYF; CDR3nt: TGCGCCAGCAGCTTTAAGCGGGGGGGAAAAAATACGGAGACCCAGTACTTC
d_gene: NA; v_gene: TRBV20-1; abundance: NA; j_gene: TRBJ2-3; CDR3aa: CSASEAGFTDTQYF; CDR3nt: TGCAGTGCTAGTGAGGCCGGTTTCACAGATACGCAGTATTTT